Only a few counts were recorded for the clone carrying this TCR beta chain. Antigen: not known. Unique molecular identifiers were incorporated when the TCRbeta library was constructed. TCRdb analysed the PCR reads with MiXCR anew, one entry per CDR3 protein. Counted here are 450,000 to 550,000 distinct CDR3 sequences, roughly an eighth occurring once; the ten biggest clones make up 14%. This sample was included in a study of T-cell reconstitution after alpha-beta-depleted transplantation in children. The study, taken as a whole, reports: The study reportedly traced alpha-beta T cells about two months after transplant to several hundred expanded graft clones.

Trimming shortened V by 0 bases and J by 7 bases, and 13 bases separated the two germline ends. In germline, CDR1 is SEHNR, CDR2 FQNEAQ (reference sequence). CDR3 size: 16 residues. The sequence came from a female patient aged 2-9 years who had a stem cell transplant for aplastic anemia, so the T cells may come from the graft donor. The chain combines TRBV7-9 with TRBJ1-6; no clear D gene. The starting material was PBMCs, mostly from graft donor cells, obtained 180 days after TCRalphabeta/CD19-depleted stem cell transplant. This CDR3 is CASSLALRTPNSPLHF. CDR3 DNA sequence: TGTGCCAGCAGCTTAGCGCTTCGAACACCAAATTCACCCCTCCACTTT.